This TCR beta chain was identified in a study of tissue T cells after allogeneic stem cell transplantation (dated by TCRdb to 2021 to 2024). Study-wide context: For tissues with multiple samples, a pathologist reviewed H&E sections and gave sequencing priority to samples with histologically apparent lymphocytes. Using research autopsies of patients with and without GVHD, plus mouse models of GVHD, the study profiled TCR beta repertoires across many tissues. The human arm was a prospective observational study without blinding or randomization.

For CDR1 and CDR2, the germline V gene (reference sequence) lists SGHNT and YYREEE. Reading from cysteine to phenylalanine, the CDR3 counts 16 amino acids. Just CDR3 DNA is preserved here, 48 bases in frame from base 1. Trimming leaves V shorter by 3 bases and J shorter by 5 bases, with the junction holding 5 bases beyond the gene matches. Overall results and qualifications from the work: No blood samples were available from the non-GVHD comparator patients. The study did not determine which tissue TCRs were alloreactive or antigen-specific, and some clones might have been persisting host cells. Within patients, how anatomically similar the tissues were was a key factor in shaping TCR repertoire composition, regardless of disease or transplant status. In both patients and mice, T cells from blood and spleen covered only a limited part of the TCR repertoire found in tissues. A small and clinically heterogeneous patient cohort was studied, and sampling depth was acknowledged as a limitation. Only a few T cell clones appeared in more than one patient, yet motif-based clustering showed tissue-specific repertoire signatures that were shared between patients.

The method was the immunoSEQ multiplex PCR assay. TCRbeta CDR3 sequencing was performed at survey depth by Adaptive Biotechnologies, and CDR3 sequences, V/J genes, productive frequency and template counts were reported. TCR beta CDR3 regions were amplified from genomic DNA rather than RNA. Per the original workflow: Jensen-Shannon divergence was used to quantify pairwise repertoire overlap between tissues, with a value of 1 meaning complete divergence and a value of 0 meaning identical repertoires. Tissues were clustered by single-linkage agglomerative hierarchical clustering of pairwise JSD values, and the clustering results were displayed as dendrograms. All patient samples were analyzed with GLIPH2 using simulation_depth 1000, kmer_min_depth 3 and cdr3_length_cutoff 8, and only groups containing more than two unique CDR3s were kept. In a standardized tissue-overlap score, Jaccard GLIPH-group overlap across patients was extrapolated to a standard repertoire size of 1000 clones. To look at how diversity was associated with clinical or experimental variables, linear mixed-effect models were used, with tissue treated as a fixed effect and individual treated as a random effect. This immuneACCESS table, as held by TCRdb, lists in-frame sequences with V and J called but not all clones. Of the missing ones, under half trace to an unresolved V gene in checked studies; the others have no known cause. The V and J calls and clone size are taken from that table; D and trimming were inferred from the DNA. In this sample the table shows some 11,000 clones, approximately 70% of which occur a single time. The ten largest clones take up approximately 15% of the sample.

The time point label, as the study defines it: human tissue collected at research (rapid) autopsy. Three non-HCT comparator patients who had other cancers, at least five GI tract samples, and no known GI disease at death were chosen retrospectively. After a median post-mortem interval of about 9.8 hours, the autopsy tissues collected included GI sites spanning esophagus to rectum, along with liver, skin and lymphoid organs including spleen. Each autopsy specimen was bisected, with one portion flash-frozen in liquid nitrogen and the remainder formalin-fixed, and the outer muscle layers of GI specimens were removed. Genomic DNA was extracted from frozen tissues using the Mag-Bind Blood & Tissue DNA HDQ 96 Kit on a Chemagic 360 or the DNeasy Blood & Tissue Kit. Because of concern about red blood cell contamination, the extracted DNA went through further purification with the Genomic DNA Clean & Concentrator-25 kit.

About this clone: Its antigen specificity is not known. No base quality information exists; no much larger clone differs at one position.

The V and J genes are TRBV5-4 and TRBJ2-3, with 14 central nucleotides matching TRBD2. The TCR was taken from a woman between 18 and 50 years old with breast cancer. The sample in question was tissue from the right colon, obtained at autopsy. In nucleotide form, the sequence is TGTGCCAGCAGCTCCGGGACTAGCGGGGGAGGAGATACGCAGTATTTT. It codes for CASSSGTSGGGDTQYF. Where the CDR3 stops, the reference TRBV5-4 and TRBJ2-3 genes take over; the full variable domain is ETGVTQSPTHLIKTRGQQVTLRCSSQSGHNTVSWYQQALGQGPQFIFQYYREEENGRGNFPPRFSGLQFPNYSSELNVNALELDDSALYLCASSSGTSGGGDTQYFGPGTRLTVL.